This TCR beta chain was obtained from a study of post-analysis software for immune sequencing data. The trim removed 1 base at V and 2 bases at J, leaving 8 bases unmatched. The CDR3 contains 17 residues. Germline CDR1 is SGHTA and CDR2 is FQGNSA. Findings and limits, study-wide: Higher frequency in patients than in controls was seen for about five TRBV segments, with TRBV5-6, TRBV5-1 and TRBV20-1 among them. There was significantly lower normalized Chao1 diversity in multiple sclerosis patients than in controls.

Built from TCR beta cDNA, the libraries had unique molecular identifiers in them. The yield from roughly 1 to 10 million T cells was some 500,000 cDNA molecules in total. One entry per CDR3 protein, called by TCRdb with MiXCR from the PCR reads. The sample carries 750,000 to 950,000 distinct CDR3 sequences, just over 45% recorded once. In this sample, this clonotype turned up a few times. Its target is not known. This clonotype was sampled from a girl aged 5 to 17 with multiple sclerosis. The sequencing input was blood. The V and J genes are TRBV7-2 and TRBJ2-7, with 10 bases matching TRBD2. CDR3 DNA: TGTGCCAGCAGCTTAGGGACCGTAGCGGGAGGACCCTACGAGCAGTACTTC. It specifies CASSLGTVAGGPYEQYF.